Each of the 25 T cell receptor beta chains below was sequenced from the same sample in a study of Tregs in tolerant kidney transplant recipients. Method: immunoSEQ multiplex PCR; TCRdb's copy keeps in-frame clones and lacks some. This sample has some 71,000 clones, with about 89% found just once. The sequences come from CD4+ T cells from blood, collected before the transplant. The source of these receptors is a human donor who received a combined kidney and bone marrow transplant.

The chain carries TRBV30 and TRBJ2-3, with 7 bases fitting TRBD2. From germline, CDR1 is GTSNPN and CDR2 SVGIG (reference sequence). This CDR3 is 15 amino acids long. V dropped 5 bases and J dropped 6; count of bases not matched to a gene: 14. For the CDR3, the DNA is TGTGCCTGGTGGCGGGGGAGCGGCTACCGGGATACGCAGTATTTT. Its translation: CAWWRGSGYRDTQYF.

This rearrangement joins TRBV2 to TRBJ2-2; TRBD2 agrees at 9 bases. Looked up from germline, CDR1 is SNHLY and CDR2 is FYNNEI. Trimming at V came to 8 bases and at J to 4 bases, leaving 5 bases not matched to a gene. The CDR3 has 14 residues. CDR3 amino acids: CASGPSGITGELFF. The CDR3 DNA sequence: TGTGCCAGCGGGCCTAGCGGGATCACCGGGGAGCTGTTTTTT.

There are a few counts of this clone. The chain links TRBV6-1 to TRBJ2-7; maybe TRBD2 (5 bases). Germline lookup yields CDR1 MNHNS and CDR2 SASEGT. V dropped 2 bases and J dropped 3 bases, with 11 bases sitting between them. CDR3 length: 14 residues. CDR3 residues: CASSENPAGYEQYF. CDR3 DNA: TGTGCCAGCAGTGAAAATCCGGCGGGCTACGAGCAGTACTTC.

This chain joins TRBV4-2 and TRBJ2-4, with TRBD1 matching over 9 bases. The V segment lost 0 bases and the J segment 9 bases; nucleotides outside the gene matches: 12. Germline V CDR1 and CDR2: LGHNA, YNFKEQ. This CDR3 comprises 17 residues. The CDR3 DNA reads TGTGCCAGCAGCCAAGAGAGGGGACAGGGTGACAAACGCATTCAGTACTTC. This codes for CASSQERGQGDKRIQYF.

The rearrangement links TRBV6-1 to TRBJ1-5; TRBD1 aligns across 7 bases. V lost 2 bases and J lost 3; bases outside the gene matches: 4. Germline CDR1 and CDR2: MNHNS and SASEGT. This CDR3 contains 15 residues. The CDR3 sequence: CASSERGTVNQPQHF. The DNA for the CDR3 is TGTGCCAGCAGTGAACGGGGGACAGTCAATCAGCCCCAGCATTTT.

Only one count was recorded for this clone. The V call is TRBV19, the J call TRBJ2-7; TRBD2 agrees at 13 bases. Losses at the gene ends were 5 bases for V and 7 bases for J; bases not matched to a gene: 8. This CDR3 comprises 15 residues. The V gene's germline CDR1 is LNHDA and CDR2 SQIVND (reference sequence). The CDR3 region is CASSPGLAGAVEQYF. The CDR3 bases are TGTGCCAGTAGTCCAGGACTAGCGGGAGCGGTAGAGCAGTACTTC.

This chain joins TRBV7-2 and TRBJ2-1, with a tentative D call TRBD2 (6 bases). Germline V lookup: CDR1 SGHTA, CDR2 FQGNSA. Trimming took off 5 bases at V and 6 bases at J, with 20 bases between the two ends. This CDR3 comprises 16 residues. CDR3 in DNA: TGTGCCAGCAGCCTACGACGGGGGTCAGCGAGCAATGAGCAGTTCTTC. Its translation is CASSLRRGSASNEQFF.

The chain couples TRBV4-2 to TRBJ2-7, with D hard to call. Germline values: CDR1 LGHNA, CDR2 YNFKEQ. The CDR3 has 15 amino acids. The V gene lost 0 bases and the J gene lost 1 base, with 10 bases spanning the gap. The CDR3 DNA sequence: TGTGCCAGCAGCCAAGAGGCGGTAAATTCCTACGAGCAGTACTTC. Encoded protein: CASSQEAVNSYEQYF.

V is TRBV5-1 and J is TRBJ2-7, with TRBD1 matching 11 bases. Germline V gene data show CDR1 as SGHRS and CDR2 as YFSETQ. The junction had 7 bases not matched to a gene; V was cut back by 7 bases and J by 4 bases. This CDR3 has 14 residues. The CDR3 DNA is TGCGCCAGCCACACCGGGACAGGGGGATACGAGCAGTACTTC. Its translation is CASHTGTGGYEQYF.

The genes are TRBV6-1 and TRBJ2-7; 7 bases agree with TRBD2. Germline assignment: CDR1 MNHNS and CDR2 SASEGT. This CDR3 has 15 residues. V lost 0 bases and J lost 3; bases outside the gene matches: 5. The CDR3 nucleotides are TGTGCCAGCAGTGAAGCGCTTGGGACTAACTACGAGCAGTACTTC. Its protein is CASSEALGTNYEQYF.

DNA of the CDR3: TGTGCCAGCAGCCCTAGCGGCGCCTCGCAGTTCTTC. It specifies CASSPSGASQFF. The genes are TRBV27 and TRBJ2-1, with 7 positions matching TRBD2. Germline V CDR1 and CDR2: MNHEY, SMNVEV (reference sequence). The J segment lost 12 bases and the V segment lost 6 bases, leaving 8 bases of the junction unmatched. This CDR3 region has 12 residues.

V is TRBV28 and J is TRBJ1-5; D remains unclear. Germline values: CDR1 MDHEN, CDR2 SYDVKM. This CDR3 has 15 amino acids. Trimming left V 2 bases short and J 0 bases short, with 8 bases between. CDR3: CASSLRSYSNQPQHF. The CDR3 coding sequence is TGTGCCAGCAGTTTAAGGAGCTATAGCAATCAGCCCCAGCATTTT.

This clone showed up just once. CDR3: CASSLYRSNQPQHF. The CDR3 nucleotides read TGTGCCAGCAGTTTATACCGGAGCAATCAGCCCCAGCATTTT. V and J are TRBV27 and TRBJ1-5, with D hard to call. Trimming took off 1 base at V and 1 base at J, with 5 bases between the two ends. Germline V gene lookup returns CDR1 MNHEY and CDR2 SMNVEV (reference sequence). This CDR3 spans 14 amino acids.

The rearrangement uses TRBV18 and TRBJ2-7; TRBD1 might be the D (5 bases). Germline assignment: CDR1 KGHSH and CDR2 LQKENI. The length of the CDR3 is 13 residues. The V gene lost 2 bases and the J gene lost 3 bases, with 8 bases spanning the gap. CDR3 in DNA: TGTGCCAGCTCACCAGCCAGGGACTACGAGCAGTACTTC. It is translated as CASSPARDYEQYF. The whole variable domain, filled in from reference TRBV18 and TRBJ2-7, reads NAGVMQNPRHLVRRRGQEARLRCSPMKGHSHVYWYRQLPEEGLKFMVYLQKENIIDESGMPKERFSAEFPKEGPSILRIQQVVRGDSAAYFCASSPARDYEQYFGPGTRLTVT.

V is TRBV29-1 and J is TRBJ1-2, with D hard to call. Trimming took 0 bases from V and 2 from J, leaving 4 bases between them. Germline CDR1 SQVTM, CDR2 ANQGSEA. This CDR3 region has 12 residues. CDR3 nucleotide sequence: TGCAGCGTTGAAGACAGAAACTATGGCTACACCTTC. Translated, it gives CSVEDRNYGYTF.

The rearrangement links TRBV2 to TRBJ1-5; 7 bases line up with TRBD1. CDR1 SNHLY and CDR2 FYNNEI come from the germline V gene. With V trimmed by 6 bases and J by 4 bases, 6 bases remained unmatched. The CDR3 is 14 amino acids. The CDR3 DNA is TGTGCCAGCAGCAGGGACAGCTCAAATCAGCCCCAGCATTTT. Translating gives CASSRDSSNQPQHF. The whole variable domain, remainder taken from reference TRBV2 and TRBJ1-5, is EPEVTQTPSHQVTQMGQEVILRCVPISNHLYFYWYRQILGQKVEFLVSFYNNEISEKSEIFDDQFSVERPDGSNFTLKIRSTKLEDSAMYFCASSRDSSNQPQHFGDGTRLSIL.

The genes are TRBV5-1 and TRBJ2-2, with 8 bases lining up with TRBD1. The V gene end was trimmed by 2 bases and the J gene end by 7 bases; junction bases not matched to a gene: 7. The germline gives CDR1 SGHRS, CDR2 YFSETQ. The CDR3 spans 15 residues. CDR3 nucleotide sequence: TGCGCCAGCAGCTTATACAGGGGGACGAGCGGGGAGCTGTTTTTT. Protein sequence: CASSLYRGTSGELFF.

The rearrangement links TRBV5-1 to TRBJ2-7; 7 bases are a match to TRBD2. Germline V CDR1 and CDR2: SGHRS, YFSETQ. Germline trimming cut 3 bases from V and 3 bases from J; bases unmatched to any gene: 6. The CDR3 is made up of 14 amino acids. CDR3 bases: TGCGCCAGCAGCTCGACTAGCAGCGTCTACGAGCAGTACTTC. Translating gives CASSSTSSVYEQYF.

The chain joins TRBV10-3 to TRBJ2-3; tentative D call: TRBD1 (5 bases). The CDR3 length is 13 residues. CDR1 is ENHRY, CDR2 SYGVKD, per germline. Deletions cut 8 bases from V and 3 bases from J, with 12 bases between. The CDR3 reads CAIGWQGTDTQYF. In nucleotides, the CDR3 is TGTGCCATCGGATGGCAGGGTACAGATACGCAGTATTTT.

This rearrangement joins TRBV5-1 to TRBJ2-5; 7 bases align to TRBD2. Germline CDR1 SGHRS, CDR2 YFSETQ. The CDR3 has 14 residues. J gave up 4 bases and V 3 bases, and 6 bases lay outside the gene matches. CDR3: CASSSLASGETQYF. For the CDR3, the DNA is TGCGCCAGCAGCTCCCTTGCTAGCGGAGAGACCCAGTACTTC.

V and J are TRBV5-6 and TRBJ1-2; 7 positions agree with TRBD1. Germline values: CDR1 SGHDT, CDR2 YYEEEE. V dropped 5 bases and J dropped 4; count of bases not matched to a gene: 20. The CDR3 is 18 residues long. The CDR3 coding sequence is TGTGCCAGCAGTCAGTACCATTCCGGGACAGTCTCTAGCTATGGCTACACCTTC. This codes for CASSQYHSGTVSSYGYTF. Supplemented by reference TRBV5-6 and TRBJ1-2, the full variable domain reads DAGVTQSPTHLIKTRGQQVTLRCSPKSGHDTVSWYQQALGQGPQFIFQYYEEEERQRGNFPDRFSGHQFPNYSSELNVNALLLGDSALYLCASSQYHSGTVSSYGYTFGSGTRLTVV.

The rearrangement joins TRBV7-2 to TRBJ1-1, with a possible D match to TRBD1 (5 bases). CDR3 length: 12 residues. Germline V gives CDR1 SGHTA, CDR2 FQGNSA. Trimming cost V 5 bases and J 5 bases, with 9 bases left between them. CDR3 nucleotide sequence: TGTGCCAGCAGCCAGGGTGGGACTGAAGCTTTCTTT. Translation: CASSQGGTEAFF.

The chain carries TRBV7-3 and TRBJ2-3, with TRBD2 identical over 9 bases. Germline CDR1 is SGHTA and CDR2 is FQGTGA. The CDR3 is 16 residues long. The V gene end was trimmed by 1 base and the J gene end by 4 bases; junction bases not matched to a gene: 6. In nucleotides, the CDR3 is TGTGCCAGCAGCTTAAGAGGCGGGAGGGGGGCAGATACGCAGTATTTT. Translated, it gives CASSLRGGRGADTQYF.

V usage is TRBV7-2 and J usage is TRBJ2-7, with D unresolved. The CDR3 is made up of 11 amino acids. Trimming removed 6 bases from V and 3 bases from J, with 6 bases in between. CDR1 and CDR2 from the germline V gene are SGHTA and FQGNSA. The CDR3 DNA is TGTGCCAGCAGTCGAGACTACGAGCAGTACTTC. Translation gives CASSRDYEQYF.

The chain joins TRBV6-6 to TRBJ2-1, with 10 bases aligning to TRBD1. This CDR3 has 15 amino acids. The V gene's germline CDR1 is MNHNY and CDR2 SVGAGI (reference sequence). The V and J ends lost 5 bases and 3 bases, in that order; junction bases with no gene match: 4. The CDR3 DNA sequence: TGTGCCAGCAGTGTCCGGGACAGGGGCTACAATGAGCAGTTCTTC. It specifies CASSVRDRGYNEQFF.